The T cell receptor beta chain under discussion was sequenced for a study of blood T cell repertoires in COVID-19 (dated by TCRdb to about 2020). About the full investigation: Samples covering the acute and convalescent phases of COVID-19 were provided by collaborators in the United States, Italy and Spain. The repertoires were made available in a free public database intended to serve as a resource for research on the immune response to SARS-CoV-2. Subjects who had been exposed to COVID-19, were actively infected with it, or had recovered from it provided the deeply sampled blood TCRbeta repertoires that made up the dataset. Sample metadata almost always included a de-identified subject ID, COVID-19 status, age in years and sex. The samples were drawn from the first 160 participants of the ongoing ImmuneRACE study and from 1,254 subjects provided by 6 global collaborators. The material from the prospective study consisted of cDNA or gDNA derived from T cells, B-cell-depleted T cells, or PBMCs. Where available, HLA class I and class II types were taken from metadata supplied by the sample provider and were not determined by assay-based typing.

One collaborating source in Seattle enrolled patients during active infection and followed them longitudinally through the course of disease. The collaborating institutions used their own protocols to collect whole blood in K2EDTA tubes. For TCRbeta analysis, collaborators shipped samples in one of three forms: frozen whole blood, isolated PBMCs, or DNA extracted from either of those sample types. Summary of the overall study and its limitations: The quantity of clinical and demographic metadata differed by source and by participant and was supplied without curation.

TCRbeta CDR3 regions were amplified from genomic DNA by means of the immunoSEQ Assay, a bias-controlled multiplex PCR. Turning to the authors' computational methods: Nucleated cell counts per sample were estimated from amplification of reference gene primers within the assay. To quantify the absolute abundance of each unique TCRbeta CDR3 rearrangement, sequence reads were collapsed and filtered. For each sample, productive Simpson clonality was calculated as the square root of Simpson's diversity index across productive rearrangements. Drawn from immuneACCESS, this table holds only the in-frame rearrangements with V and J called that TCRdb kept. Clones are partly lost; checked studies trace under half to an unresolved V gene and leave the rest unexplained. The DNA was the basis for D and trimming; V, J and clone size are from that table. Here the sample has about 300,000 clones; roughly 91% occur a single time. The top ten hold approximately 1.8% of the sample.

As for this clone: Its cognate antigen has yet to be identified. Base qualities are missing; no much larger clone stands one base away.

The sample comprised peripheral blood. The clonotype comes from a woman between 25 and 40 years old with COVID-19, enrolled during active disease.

The nucleotides are TGTGCCAGCTCACCACCCAGCTCCTACGAGCAGTACGTC. Its protein reads: CASSPPSSYEQYV. The rearranged chain carries TRBV18 and TRBJ2-7; too little of a D gene remains to name it. Taken from the germline V gene, the CDR1 and CDR2 loops are KGHSH and LQKENI. There are 13 amino acids in the CDR3, from cysteine to valine inclusive. Only CDR3 DNA is held: 39 bases, read in frame from base 1. The junction shows trimming of 0 bases on V and 0 bases on J, plus 3 bases between the germline ends.